Presented here are 21 T cell receptor beta chains from one specimen sequenced in a study of blood T cell repertoires in COVID-19. Libraries were prepared by immunoSEQ multiplex PCR; TCRdb keeps only in-frame clonotypes and omits some of them. Among roughly 68,000 clones listed, roughly three quarters were seen once. Specimen: peripheral blood. The receptors were gathered from a human donor in a cohort sampled during active COVID-19.

The rearrangement joins TRBV29-1 to TRBJ2-1; TRBD2 agrees at 10 bases. V gave up 1 base and J gave up 0 bases; unmatched junction bases: 9. Per germline, CDR1 SQVTM and CDR2 ANQGSEA. The CDR3 spans 18 residues. The CDR3 nucleotides are TGCAGCGTTGAAGGACTAGCGGGCTGGTCCAGCTCCTACAATGAGCAGTTCTTC. It is translated as CSVEGLAGWSSSYNEQFF.

This clone was counted once. This chain connects TRBV27 to TRBJ1-1; 12 bases are a match to TRBD1. The CDR3 consists of 19 residues. CDR1 MNHEY and CDR2 SMNVEV come from the germline V gene (reference sequence). J was trimmed by 1 base and V by 1 base; bases with no gene match: 10. CDR3 coding DNA: TGTGCCAGCAGTTTATATAGTACCGGGACAGGGGGCCCGAACACTGAAGCTTTCTTT. It specifies CASSLYSTGTGGPNTEAFF.

The V gene is TRBV3-1 (or the pseudogene TRBV3-2), the J gene TRBJ2-1; 12 positions agree with TRBD2. J was trimmed by 3 bases and V by 4 bases; bases with no gene match: 4. The CDR3 runs 16 residues. Germline V gives CDR1 LGHDT, CDR2 YNNKEL (reference sequence). CDR3 amino acids: CASSRLAGASYNEQFF. CDR3 in DNA: TGTGCCAGCAGCCGACTAGCGGGAGCTAGCTACAATGAGCAGTTCTTC.

A note on this clone: One junction end disagrees with the germline gene, perhaps due to a read error. V and J are TRBV5-1 and TRBJ2-7; D possibly corresponds to TRBD2 (7 bases). The CDR3 consists of 16 residues. Per the germline V gene, CDR1 is SGHRS and CDR2 is YFSETQ. The CDR3 DNA reads as TGCGCCCGCAGCCTGAGCCGACTAGGGGGGGGCTACGAGCAGTACTTC. The encoded protein is CARSLSRLGGGYEQYF. The whole variable domain, remainder taken from reference TRBV5-1 and TRBJ2-7, is KAGVTQTPRYLIKTRGQQVTLSCSPISGHRSVSWYQQTPGQGLQFLFEYFSETQRNKGNFPGRFSGRQFSNSRSEMNVSTLELGDSALYLCARSLSRLGGGYEQYFGPGTRLTVT.

The V and J genes are TRBV6-1 and TRBJ2-4, with D possibly TRBD1 on 6 matching bases. Per germline, CDR1 MNHNS and CDR2 SASEGT. The ends were cut back, 2 bases at V and 3 bases at J, with 11 bases in the middle. CDR3 length: 15 amino acids. CDR3 sequence (DNA): TGTGCCAGCAGTGAAACTGGACAGATCAAAAACATTCAGTACTTC. It translates to CASSETGQIKNIQYF.

The V and J genes are TRBV11-2 and TRBJ2-3, with TRBD1 identical over 8 bases. This CDR3 is 15 amino acids long. Germline CDR1 and CDR2: SGHAT and FQNNGV. V lost 7 bases and J lost 0; bases outside the gene matches: 6. The CDR3 DNA follows: TGTGCCAGCAAAATCCAGGGGGCCAGCACAGATACGCAGTATTTT. Its protein is CASKIQGASTDTQYF.

The V call is TRBV12-5, the J call TRBJ2-5; D possibly corresponds to TRBD1 (5 bases). Germline V lookup: CDR1 LGHNT, CDR2 FRNRAP. The CDR3 has 15 amino acids. Trimming took off 1 base at V and 2 bases at J, with 11 bases between the two ends. The CDR3 DNA reads as TGTGCTAGTGGTTTGGACCAGGGTTTACAAGAGACCCAGTACTTC. It is translated as CASGLDQGLQETQYF.

The V gene is TRBV6-5, the J gene TRBJ1-5; 12 nucleotides match TRBD1. The CDR3 is 15 residues long. J was trimmed by 6 bases and V by 5 bases; bases with no gene match: 5. Germline loops: CDR1 MNHEY, CDR2 SVGAGI. The CDR3 DNA sequence: TGTGCCAGCAGTCCCGGGACAGGGGGCACTCAGCCCCAGCATTTT. Translation gives CASSPGTGGTQPQHF.

Here the CDR3 reads CASSLKTGGLYEQYF. CDR3 nucleotide sequence: TGTGCCAGCAGTTTAAAGACAGGGGGCCTCTACGAGCAGTACTTC. The V gene is TRBV27, the J gene TRBJ2-7; TRBD1 agrees at 10 bases. The junction had 4 bases not matched to a gene; V was cut back by 2 bases and J by 3 bases. CDR3 length: 15 residues. Germline V gene sequence: CDR1 MNHEY, CDR2 SMNVEV (reference sequence).

This sequence joins TRBV28 and TRBJ1-2; 7 bases are a match to TRBD1. V gave up 5 bases and J gave up 5 bases; unmatched junction bases: 11. The CDR3 totals 15 residues. Germline loops: CDR1 MDHEN, CDR2 SYDVKM. This chain's CDR3 is CASSTPQGKGYGYTF. DNA for the CDR3: TGTGCCAGCAGTACCCCACAGGGGAAAGGGTATGGCTACACCTTC.

V usage is TRBV28 and J usage is TRBJ2-7, with 8 nucleotides matching TRBD1. This CDR3 spans 15 amino acids. V shed 4 bases and J 1 base; nucleotides not matched to a gene: 6. CDR1 and CDR2 (germline): MDHEN, SYDVKM. The CDR3 is CASSSHRGSSYEQYF. CDR3 nucleotides: TGTGCCAGCAGTTCCCACAGGGGGTCTTCCTACGAGCAGTACTTC.

This clone was detected only once. The V gene is TRBV4-3, the J gene TRBJ2-2; 7 bases fit TRBD1. There are 17 residues in the CDR3. The J segment lost 0 bases and the V segment lost 7 bases, leaving 11 bases of the junction unmatched. Germline V gene data show CDR1 as LGHNA and CDR2 as YSLEER. The CDR3 sequence is CASNPNRDSTNTGELFF. The CDR3 region has the DNA TGCGCCAGCAACCCAAACCGGGACAGCACGAACACCGGGGAGCTGTTTTTT.

The V and J genes are TRBV9 and TRBJ1-1; TRBD1 is a possible D gene (5 bases). Germline CDR1 SGDLS, CDR2 YYNGEE. V was trimmed by 1 base and J by 7 bases, leaving 14 bases between them. This CDR3 contains 14 residues. The CDR3 nucleotides are TGTGCCAGCAGCGTAACAATTAGGGGCGGTGAAGCTTTCTTT. Its translation: CASSVTIRGGEAFF.

This clone was seen more than once but under ten times. The chain uses TRBV28 and TRBJ1-1; TRBD1 agrees at 8 bases. The germline gives CDR1 MDHEN, CDR2 SYDVKM. V trimming: 5 bases; J trimming: 4 bases; junction bases outside the gene matches: 6. The CDR3 runs 14 residues. The CDR3 here is CASSLLGQGTEAFF. CDR3 coding DNA: TGTGCCAGCAGTCTACTTGGACAGGGCACTGAAGCTTTCTTT.

V usage is TRBV27 and J usage is TRBJ2-1; 10 bases line up with TRBD2. CDR3 size: 15 residues. Per the germline V gene, CDR1 is MNHEY and CDR2 is SMNVEV (reference sequence). J lost 7 bases, V lost 2 bases, and 5 bases had no gene match. CDR3 loop: CASSLSSGRLNEQFF. CDR3 DNA sequence: TGTGCCAGCAGTTTAAGTAGCGGGAGGTTAAATGAGCAGTTCTTC.

The genes are TRBV5-1 and TRBJ2-4; TRBD2 matches at 7 bases. V lost 4 bases and J lost 8; bases outside the gene matches: 9. The germline V gene encodes CDR1 SGHRS and CDR2 YFSETQ. The CDR3 is made up of 14 amino acids. CDR3 residues: CASSVSSGGDIQYF. The CDR3 region has the DNA TGCGCCAGCAGCGTATCTAGCGGAGGGGACATTCAGTACTTC.

Written as DNA, the CDR3 is TGTGCCAGCACTACGGGAGGCAGTGAGCAGTTCTTC. Amino acid sequence: CASTTGGSEQFF. V is TRBV6-6 and J is TRBJ2-1; 7 bases are a match to TRBD2. This CDR3 has 12 residues. The germline gives CDR1 MNHNY, CDR2 SVGAGI (reference sequence). V shed 7 bases and J 9 bases; nucleotides not matched to a gene: 6.

V gene TRBV27 combines with J gene TRBJ2-7; 9 bases map to TRBD1. Looked up from germline, CDR1 is MNHEY and CDR2 is SMNVEV (reference sequence). J lost 0 bases, V lost 6 bases, and 9 bases had no gene match. This CDR3 region has 16 residues. The CDR3, as DNA: TGTGCCAGCAGCCTTTTCCCGGGACAGGGCTCCTACGAGCAGTACTTC. Its translation: CASSLFPGQGSYEQYF.

In DNA form, the CDR3 reads TGTGCCAGCAGCCGTCCGGGACAATCTAACTATGGCTACACCTTC. This codes for CASSRPGQSNYGYTF. The chain couples TRBV6-2 or TRBV6-3 to TRBJ1-2; D perhaps matches TRBD1 (6 bases). Germline CDR1 and CDR2: MNHEY and SVGEGT. The CDR3 is 15 residues long. Trimming took 6 bases from V and 0 from J, leaving 14 bases between them.

The rearrangement uses TRBV4-1 and TRBJ1-2; D may be TRBD1 (6 bases). The CDR3 is 15 amino acids. Trimming took off 2 bases at V and 5 bases at J, with 15 bases between the two ends. Germline V gene data show CDR1 as MGHRA and CDR2 as YSYEKL. CDR3 protein: CASSQSSTGSYGYTF. The CDR3 nucleotides read TGCGCCAGCAGCCAATCATCGACAGGTTCATATGGCTACACCTTC.

The chain joins TRBV29-1 to TRBJ2-7, with D possibly being TRBD1 (6 bases). Trimming took off 3 bases at V and 2 bases at J, with 17 bases between the two ends. Germline V gene data show CDR1 as SQVTM and CDR2 as ANQGSEA. The CDR3 runs 15 residues. The CDR3 here is CSVDGVTGGPYEQYF. Here the CDR3 DNA reads TGCAGCGTTGACGGGGTGACAGGTGGGCCCTACGAGCAGTACTTC.